This T cell receptor beta chain was sequenced in a study of beta chain features in type 1 diabetes. Broader study findings: Within the patient group, naive, central memory and Treg TCRB repertoires appeared more similar to each other than within healthy donors. There was a moderate but significant shortening of TCRB CDR3s in all four CD4+ subsets of Type 1 diabetes patients. It was not settled here whether HLA type affects TCRB rearrangement.

The authors took one heparinised blood draw, averaging about 120 mL, from each donor. In germline, CDR1 is SEHNR, CDR2 FQNEAQ (reference sequence). CDR3 length: 19 residues. V lost 4 bases and J lost 0, with 19 bases in between. As for this clone: The target antigen is unknown.

TCRB transcripts that were expressed got sequenced, as all of the isolated RNA had been reverse transcribed. Data came from immunoSEQ multiplex PCR; TCRdb stores just in-frame clones and leaves some out. Here the sample spans 620,000 or so clones, roughly a sixth being singletons. The chain employs TRBV7-9 and TRBJ2-6; perhaps TRBD2 as D (6 bases). Material: naive CD4+ T cells from blood. This receptor was obtained from a man between 18 and 29 years old in good health. CDR3 DNA: TGTGCCAGCAGCTCCCATCTTACGGAGGGGTTCTCTGGGGCCAACGTCCTGACTTTC. Translated: CASSSHLTEGFSGANVLTF.